The count of the clone carrying this T cell receptor (beta chain) is one. What it recognizes is unknown. The same CDR3 also results from other DNA sequences found in this sample. The sample belongs to a study of shared clonotypes between healthy human individuals. Germline CDR1 and CDR2: MDHEN and SYDVKM. The CDR3 covers 15 residues. Losses at the gene ends were 5 bases for V and 7 bases for J; bases not matched to a gene: 7. Donors included only healthy HIV-negative adults lacking recent acute infections or vaccinations. Sequenced by immunoSEQ multiplex PCR; TCRdb stores in-frame clones only, minus some. In the table there are over a million clones, about 76% of which are singletons. Study-level results: Memory subsets had estimated richness that was generally smaller than that of naive subsets.

The specimen sequenced was memory CD4+ T cells sorted from blood. Subset in this sample: CD45RA-negative fraction. The clonotype was recovered from a man aged 18 to 30 in good health. The chain uses TRBV28 and TRBJ1-4; 10 bases align to TRBD1. CDR3 sequence reads: CASSLSGTGVEKLFF. The CDR3, as DNA: TGTGCCAGCAGTCTCAGCGGGACAGGGGTTGAAAAACTGTTTTTT. Combining the CDR3 with reference TRBV28 and TRBJ1-4 gives the whole variable domain DVKVTQSSRYLVKRTGEKVFLECVQDMDHENMFWYRQDPGLGLRLIYFSYDVKMKEKGDIPEGYSVSREKKERFSLILESASTNQTSMYLCASSLSGTGVEKLFFGSGTQLSVL.